The sequence of this TCR beta chain was determined in a study of control samples from healthy donors and cancer patients. Sequencing used immunoSEQ multiplex PCR; TCRdb keeps in-frame clones, though not all of them. The data hold about 90,000 clones, with approximately 90% observed a single time. This clonotype originated in a woman under 30 in good health. The source material was blood.

The DNA for the CDR3 is TGTGCCAGCAGCCCCGCAGGGTGGACTATGAACACTGAAGCTTTCTTT. Translation gives CASSPAGWTMNTEAFF. The chain couples TRBV11-1 to TRBJ1-1, with D possibly being TRBD1 (5 bases). The CDR3 has 16 residues. CDR1 is SGHAT and CDR2 is FQDESV in the germline V gene (reference sequence). V was shortened by 5 bases and J by 0 bases, with 16 bases between the two germline ends.